This entry lists 32 T cell receptor beta chains sequenced from one sample in a study of T cell repertoires in cytomegalovirus infection (dated by TCRdb to the late 2010s). Read against the paper, the sample's treatment or condition label means: in vitro stimulation with specific CMV peptide epitopes to enrich CMV-specific T cells. Sequenced on an Illumina HiSeq 1500. Using fastp at Q25 and MiXCR, TCRdb reprocessed the public reads and kept productive beta chains. One record per CDR3 amino acid sequence lists the most common genes and DNA. Within this sample are about 50,000 distinct CDR3 sequences, with about 19% of them counted one time only. The top ten hold around three quarters of the sample. For these receptors, no antigen is known. The sequencing here drew on CD8+ T cells from cultured PBMCs, taken from culture after CMV antigen stimulation. These TCRs come from a human donor in good health (CMV status not recorded). Some clones in this sample may be carry-over from other donors' samples.

V usage is TRBV6-6 and J usage is TRBJ2-7, with no clear D. Deletions cut 1 base from V and 0 bases from J, with 16 bases between. Germline-derived CDR1 and CDR2 are MNHNY and SVGAGI (reference sequence). The CDR3 loop spans 17 amino acids. CDR3 amino acids: CASSYWMTGTSSYEQYF. The CDR3 DNA sequence: TGTGCCAGCAGTTACTGGATGACGGGCACGAGCTCCTACGAGCAGTACTTC.

This chain links TRBV6-5 with TRBJ2-3; TRBD1 or TRBD2 may be the D gene (6 bases each). Germline CDR1 MNHEY, CDR2 SVGAGI. V was pared by 6 bases and J by 1 base, with 11 bases between. CDR3 size: 14 residues. For the CDR3, the DNA is TGTGCCAGCAGGGGGGGCGGGGGCACAGATACGCAGTATTTT. Translation: CASRGGGGTDTQYF.

The chain links TRBV9 to TRBJ2-2; 11 bases line up with TRBD2. The CDR3 runs 17 residues. Germline V gene sequence: CDR1 SGDLS, CDR2 YYNGEE. V shed 3 bases, J shed 1 base, and the junction held 5 bases outside the gene matches. Here the CDR3 DNA reads TGTGCCAGCAGCGACCCCGGGACTAGCGGGAACACCGGGGAGCTGTTTTTT. Translation gives CASSDPGTSGNTGELFF.

The chain carries TRBV15 and TRBJ2-7; TRBD2 is a possible D gene (5 bases). This CDR3 has 15 amino acids. From germline, CDR1 is LNHNV and CDR2 YYDKDF (reference sequence). Trimming removed 6 bases at V and 3 bases at J, with 18 bases between. This chain's CDR3 is CATSPAGPGDYEQYF. The CDR3 nucleotides read TGTGCCACCAGTCCTGCAGGCCCCGGGGACTACGAGCAGTACTTC.

The rearrangement uses TRBV5-4 and TRBJ2-5; D is perhaps TRBD2 (6 bases). Trimming shortened V by 2 bases and J by 6 bases, and 11 bases separated the two germline ends. The germline V gene encodes CDR1 SGHNT and CDR2 YYREEE (reference sequence). The CDR3 has 13 amino acids. The CDR3 reads CASSLSGGKTQYF. Written as DNA, the CDR3 is TGTGCCAGCAGCTTAAGTGGCGGGAAGACCCAGTACTTC.

The chain has TRBV5-4 and TRBJ2-1, with D possibly being TRBD1 or TRBD2 (5 bases each). V was cut by 1 base and J by 7 bases, with 12 bases left in between. In germline, CDR1 is SGHNT, CDR2 YYREEE (reference sequence). The CDR3 loop spans 14 amino acids. The chain's CDR3 is CASSLRGAVNEQFF. CDR3 DNA sequence: TGTGCCAGCAGCTTGCGGGGCGCGGTGAATGAGCAGTTCTTC.

V and J are TRBV12-3 or TRBV12-4 and TRBJ2-1; 9 nucleotides align to TRBD2. This CDR3 comprises 16 residues. V dropped 5 bases and J dropped 3; count of bases not matched to a gene: 8. DNA for the CDR3: TGTGCCAGCAGTATGCCGGGACTAGCTGACTACAATGAGCAGTTCTTC. It translates to CASSMPGLADYNEQFF.

The sample holds a few counts of this clonotype. This rearrangement joins TRBV7-6 to TRBJ1-1; D uncertain. The ends were cut back, 1 base at V and 0 bases at J, with 6 bases in the middle. Germline CDR1 reads SGHVS; CDR2 reads FNYEAQ. CDR3 length: 14 residues. For the CDR3, the DNA is TGTGCCAGCAGCTTAGGGAAAATGAACACTGAAGCTTTCTTT. Translation: CASSLGKMNTEAFF.

This clonotype was detected only a few times. This sequence joins TRBV20-1 and TRBJ2-7; a possible D gene is TRBD1 (6 bases). Germline lookup yields CDR1 DFQATT and CDR2 SNEGSKA (reference sequence). The CDR3 is 14 amino acids. Trimming left V 3 bases short and J 2 bases short, with 14 bases between. The CDR3 spells CSAREPDSTYEQYF. CDR3 sequence (DNA): TGCAGTGCTAGGGAACCGGACAGCACCTACGAGCAGTACTTC.

This chain joins TRBV20-1 and TRBJ2-5; TRBD1 matches 9 bases. Germline-derived CDR1 and CDR2 are DFQATT and SNEGSKA (reference sequence). The CDR3 is made up of 15 amino acids. V lost 6 bases, J lost 5 bases, and 13 bases stayed unmatched. CDR3 amino acids: CSAQRTGEMAETQYF. CDR3 nucleotide sequence: TGCAGTGCACAGAGGACAGGGGAGATGGCGGAGACCCAGTACTTC.

DNA for the CDR3: TGTGCCAGTAGTGCAACAGGGATTACGTCCTACGAGCAGTACTTC. It specifies CASSATGITSYEQYF. This sequence joins TRBV19 and TRBJ2-7; tentative D call: TRBD1 (6 bases). V was cut by 5 bases and J by 1 base, with 15 bases left in between. Germline CDR1 is LNHDA and CDR2 is SQIVND (reference sequence). The CDR3 loop spans 15 amino acids.

This clonotype occurred many times. V is TRBV7-2 and J is TRBJ2-5, with 11 bases identical to TRBD2. The CDR3 is 16 amino acids. Germline CDR1 reads SGHTA; CDR2 reads FQGNSA. Trimming took 1 base from V and 1 from J; bases not matched to a gene: 2. CDR3 DNA: TGTGCCAGCAGCTTAGGACTAGCGGGGAGCCAAGAGACCCAGTACTTC. Translating it yields CASSLGLAGSQETQYF.

The chain joins TRBV20-1 to TRBJ1-6; TRBD1 matches at 7 bases. This CDR3 has 13 residues. Germline assignment: CDR1 DFQATT and CDR2 SNEGSKA (reference sequence). V gave up 3 bases and J gave up 9 bases; unmatched junction bases: 5. CDR3 nucleotide sequence: TGCAGTGCTAGGGGGACAGCCGGTTCACCCCTCCACTTT. This translates into CSARGTAGSPLHF.

This clonotype has more than one count but fewer than ten. This chain uses TRBV7-9 with TRBJ1-2; TRBD1 might be the D (6 bases). V lost 7 bases and J 8 bases, leaving 14 bases between the germline ends. Germline loops: CDR1 SEHNR, CDR2 FQNEAQ (reference sequence). This CDR3 is built from 12 residues. As DNA, the CDR3 is TGTGCCAGCACCCCACGGACAGAGGGCTACACCTTC. Translating it yields CASTPRTEGYTF. Together with reference TRBV7-9 and TRBJ1-2, the CDR3 gives the full variable domain: DTGVSQNPRHKITKRGQNVTFRCDPISEHNRLYWYRQTLGQGPEFLTYFQNEAQLEKSRLLSDRFSAERPKGSFSTLEIQRTEQGDSAMYLCASTPRTEGYTFGSGTRLTVV.

This clonotype has a handful of counts. The rearrangement links TRBV7-2 to TRBJ2-1, with TRBD2 as a possible D gene (6 bases). The V and J ends lost 3 bases and 0 bases respectively, with 9 bases between them. CDR3 size: 15 residues. Germline V lookup: CDR1 SGHTA, CDR2 FQGNSA. CDR3 sequence (DNA): TGTGCCAGCAGCTTCGCCGGGGGCTCCTACAATGAGCAGTTCTTC. Amino acid sequence: CASSFAGGSYNEQFF.

The chain is built from TRBV7-6 and TRBJ2-1; TRBD2 matches at 7 bases. CDR1 and CDR2 (germline): SGHVS, FNYEAQ. There are 18 residues in the CDR3. The V segment lost 3 bases and the J segment 0 bases; nucleotides outside the gene matches: 11. The CDR3 here is CASSFREGWKSSYNEQFF. DNA of the CDR3: TGTGCCAGCAGCTTTAGGGAGGGATGGAAAAGCTCCTACAATGAGCAGTTCTTC.

A single count supports this clonotype. The chain joins TRBV6-2 or TRBV6-3 to TRBJ1-5; possible D gene TRBD1, 6 bases. Deletions cut 6 bases from V and 2 bases from J, with 11 bases between. Germline CDR1 reads MNHEY; CDR2 reads SVGEGT. This CDR3 has 14 amino acids. The CDR3 sequence: CASSRQVGNQPQHF. The CDR3 DNA follows: TGTGCCAGCAGCCGACAGGTGGGCAATCAGCCCCAGCATTTT.

This sequence joins TRBV6-1 and TRBJ2-1, with 9 nucleotides matching TRBD2. The V gene end was trimmed by 6 bases and the J gene end by 9 bases; junction bases not matched to a gene: 15. The germline gives CDR1 MNHNS, CDR2 SASEGT. The CDR3 is 16 amino acids. Here the CDR3 DNA reads TGTGCCAGCAGGCCCCCCGGGACTAGCCATCCCAGTGAGCAGTTCTTC. Its translation: CASRPPGTSHPSEQFF.

The rearrangement uses TRBV7-6 and TRBJ1-5; unclear D gene. V was trimmed by 5 bases and J by 6 bases, leaving 11 bases between them. This CDR3 contains 13 residues. Germline V gives CDR1 SGHVS, CDR2 FNYEAQ. CDR3 DNA sequence: TGTGCCAGCAGCGCCGGGTTTGGTCAGCCCCAGCATTTT. This encodes CASSAGFGQPQHF.

The gene calls are TRBV7-9 and TRBJ1-2; D is perhaps TRBD1 (5 bases). CDR3 size: 17 residues. The V gene lost 1 base and the J gene lost 6 bases, with 21 bases spanning the gap. The germline gives CDR1 SEHNR, CDR2 FQNEAQ (reference sequence). The CDR3 is CASSLGPLVTDLNGYTF. The CDR3 DNA sequence: TGTGCCAGCAGCTTAGGCCCCCTCGTGACAGACTTGAATGGCTACACCTTC.

In this sample, this clonotype turned up a few times. The chain joins TRBV7-2 to TRBJ1-5, with 8 bases identical to TRBD1. This CDR3 is built from 16 residues. The trim removed 1 base at V and 5 bases at J, leaving 7 bases unmatched. CDR1 SGHTA and CDR2 FQGNSA come from the germline V gene. In nucleotides, the CDR3 is TGTGCCAGCAGCTTAGGATGGCAGGGGGCGTATCAGCCCCAGCATTTT. Translating gives CASSLGWQGAYQPQHF.

DNA of the CDR3: TGCGCCAGCAGCTGGGGGACAGGGGGCAGGAGGAGCGAGCAGTACTTC. Residues: CASSWGTGGRRSEQYF. The chain carries TRBV5-1 and TRBJ2-7; 12 bases are a match to TRBD1. V lost 3 bases and J lost 6; bases outside the gene matches: 10. Germline V gene sequence: CDR1 SGHRS, CDR2 YFSETQ. This CDR3 region has 16 residues.

The V call is TRBV30, the J call TRBJ2-7, with D hard to call. Germline CDR1 is GTSNPN and CDR2 is SVGIG (reference sequence). The CDR3 totals 16 residues. The V end lost 5 bases, the J end lost 7 bases, and 27 bases lay between the germline ends. Here the CDR3 DNA reads TGTGCCTGGTCCACTTATGGGCCGGTGCCACCGAGGGAGCAGTACTTC. Its protein is CAWSTYGPVPPREQYF.

This clonotype was counted at least ten times. The chain joins TRBV7-8 to TRBJ1-1, with unresolved D. Germline lookup yields CDR1 SGHVS and CDR2 FQNEAQ. The CDR3 sequence is 13 residues long. V dropped 6 bases and J dropped 1 base, with 9 bases sitting between them. This CDR3 reads CASSSRRNTEAFF. In DNA, the CDR3 is TGTGCCAGCAGTAGCCGCCGGAACACTGAAGCTTTCTTT.

J is TRBJ2-7 and V is TRBV11-2; 8 nucleotides line up with TRBD1. Germline V gene sequence: CDR1 SGHAT, CDR2 FQNNGV. This CDR3 is built from 14 residues. The V gene end was trimmed by 4 bases and the J gene end by 8 bases; junction bases not matched to a gene: 10. The CDR3 region has the DNA TGTGCCAGCAGCTCAGGGGGCGATGGGTTGAAGCAGTACTTC. Amino acid sequence: CASSSGGDGLKQYF.

The V call is TRBV5-6, the J call TRBJ1-1; D not certain. The germline V gene has CDR1 SGHDT and CDR2 YYEEEE. CDR3 length: 15 residues. V was cut by 1 base and J by 0 bases, with 10 bases left in between. In nucleotides, the CDR3 is TGTGCCAGCAGCTTGACGTCAGCTTTGAACACTGAAGCTTTCTTT. As protein: CASSLTSALNTEAFF. Based on the CDR3 plus reference TRBV5-6 and TRBJ1-1, the full variable domain is DAGVTQSPTHLIKTRGQQVTLRCSPKSGHDTVSWYQQALGQGPQFIFQYYEEEERQRGNFPDRFSGHQFPNYSSELNVNALLLGDSALYLCASSLTSALNTEAFFGQGTRLTVV.

The table lists this clonotype with a few counts. The chain is built from TRBV25-1 and TRBJ1-1; D ambiguous. CDR1 MGHDK and CDR2 SYGVNS come from the germline V gene. Between the trimmed V and J ends, which lost 6 bases and 5 bases, there was a span of 19 bases. CDR3 length: 15 residues. CDR3 DNA: TGTGCCAGCAGAGCTGCCACAAAGGTCGGGACTGAAGCTTTCTTT. The encoded protein is CASRAATKVGTEAFF.

This clonotype has only a few counts. The rearrangement joins TRBV7-9 to TRBJ1-4, with TRBD1 identical over 8 bases. Germline V gives CDR1 SEHNR, CDR2 FQNEAQ (reference sequence). J was trimmed by 14 bases and V by 1 base; bases with no gene match: 9. The CDR3 has 14 amino acids. CDR3 in DNA: TGTGCCAGCAGCTTAGGACAGGGGACTGCGAACCTGTTTTTT. Its translation is CASSLGQGTANLFF.

This clonotype was found a few times. This chain links TRBV7-8 with TRBJ2-7; possible D gene TRBD1, 5 bases. Germline assignment: CDR1 SGHVS and CDR2 FQNEAQ. The CDR3 length is 16 residues. The germline V and J ends were trimmed by 0 bases and 2 bases, with 14 bases remaining between them. As DNA, the CDR3 is TGTGCCAGCAGCTTAGCGCGACGGGCAGGGCCCTACGAGCAGTACTTC. Its translation: CASSLARRAGPYEQYF.

The rearrangement uses TRBV25-1 and TRBJ2-1, with D uncertain. V was clipped by 0 bases and J by 2 bases, with 8 bases between them. Germline lookup yields CDR1 MGHDK and CDR2 SYGVNS. The CDR3 has 15 residues. The CDR3 DNA reads TGTGCCAGCAGTGAATACAGGAGCCCCTACAATGAGCAGTTCTTC. Translating it yields CASSEYRSPYNEQFF.

This clonotype was counted at least ten times. The chain has TRBV4-2 and TRBJ2-1, with 11 bases matching TRBD2. Germline trimming cut 0 bases from V and 6 bases from J; bases unmatched to any gene: 4. Germline CDR1 is LGHNA and CDR2 is YNFKEQ. The CDR3 length is 16 residues. The CDR3 DNA sequence: TGTGCCAGCAGCCAAGATCTTAGCGGGGGGGCCAATGAGCAGTTCTTC. Translation gives CASSQDLSGGANEQFF.

In its sample, this clonotype was seen a few times. V and J are TRBV4-2 and TRBJ1-4; 11 positions agree with TRBD1. Germline lookup yields CDR1 LGHNA and CDR2 YNFKEQ. V shed 3 bases and J 7 bases; nucleotides not matched to a gene: 4. The CDR3 totals 15 residues. This CDR3 is CASSQGTGGIEKLFF. The CDR3 DNA is TGTGCCAGCAGCCAGGGGACAGGGGGAATTGAAAAACTGTTTTTT.